Listed here are 30 T cell receptor beta chains from one sample, sequenced in a study of cytomegalovirus exposure and HLA in healthy donors. The PCR used 60 Vbeta and 13 Jbeta primers. Produced via immunoSEQ multiplex PCR; TCRdb's table is partial and in-frame only. The table records approximately 150,000 clones, roughly 85% of them present only once. The sample consisted of PBMCs. The receptors originated from a man aged 25-40 years in good health and CMV-seronegative.

The chain carries TRBV6-5 and TRBJ1-2; D may be TRBD1 (6 bases). Germline assignment: CDR1 MNHEY and CDR2 SVGAGI. CDR3 size: 13 residues. V shed 8 bases and J shed 2 bases, with 12 bases lying between them. The CDR3, as DNA: TGTGCCAGCCGAGGGGGATCCAACTATGGCTACACCTTC. Its protein product is CASRGGSNYGYTF.

This clone was picked up a small number of times. This chain uses TRBV6-6 with TRBJ2-7; possible D gene TRBD2, 7 bases. This CDR3 has 15 residues. Germline loops: CDR1 MNHNY, CDR2 SVGAGI (reference sequence). V was cut by 8 bases and J by 0 bases, with 17 bases left in between. CDR3 region: CASGGAGDSSYEQYF. CDR3 sequence (DNA): TGTGCCAGCGGGGGGGCGGGTGACAGCTCCTACGAGCAGTACTTC.

The chain joins TRBV7-2 to TRBJ2-1; 9 bases are shared with TRBD2. V was pared by 7 bases and J by 1 base, with 5 bases of the junction left unmatched. Per the germline V gene, CDR1 is SGHTA and CDR2 is FQGNSA. The CDR3 has 15 residues. The CDR3 DNA follows: TGTGCCAGCATCTCAGGACTAGCGTCCTACAATGAGCAGTTCTTC. Translating gives CASISGLASYNEQFF.

The chain is built from TRBV12-5 and TRBJ2-5; D ambiguous. The V and J ends lost 1 base and 3 bases respectively, with 18 bases between them. Germline values: CDR1 LGHNT, CDR2 FRNRAP. This CDR3 spans 17 amino acids. The CDR3 here is CASGLALSPVVEETQYF. The CDR3, as DNA: TGTGCTAGTGGTTTGGCCCTTTCCCCGGTGGTTGAAGAGACCCAGTACTTC.

CDR3 region: CASSRSPLASGYTF. CDR3 nucleotide sequence: TGTGCCAGCAGTCGAAGTCCCCTAGCGTCTGGCTACACCTTC. The gene calls are TRBV25-1 and TRBJ1-2; D gene unclear. Per germline, CDR1 MGHDK and CDR2 SYGVNS. Trimming shortened V by 5 bases and J by 7 bases, and 17 bases separated the two germline ends. CDR3 size: 14 residues.

This clone has a handful of counts. The genes are TRBV7-9 and TRBJ2-7; 11 nucleotides line up with TRBD2. Per germline, CDR1 SEHNR and CDR2 FQNEAQ (reference sequence). The junction had 2 bases not matched to a gene; V was cut back by 3 bases and J by 1 base. This CDR3 region has 15 residues. The CDR3 here is CASSFGLAGSYEQYF. CDR3 nucleotides: TGTGCCAGCAGCTTCGGACTAGCGGGTTCCTACGAGCAGTACTTC.

The chain employs TRBV5-1 and TRBJ2-3; the match to TRBD1 covers 8 bases. There are 15 residues in the CDR3. With 4 bases clipped from V and 2 bases from J, the junction kept 6 bases outside the gene matches. Germline assignment: CDR1 SGHRS and CDR2 YFSETQ. The CDR3 coding sequence is TGCGCCAGCAGCGCCGGGACAGGTCCCACAGATACGCAGTATTTT. It codes for CASSAGTGPTDTQYF.

The chain couples TRBV19 to TRBJ1-5; D is perhaps TRBD1 (5 bases). CDR1 and CDR2 from the germline V gene are LNHDA and SQIVND (reference sequence). The length of the CDR3 is 14 residues. V lost 3 bases and J lost 5, with 11 bases in between. The CDR3 DNA sequence: TGTGCCAGTAGTATGTTAAGCAGGGATCAGCCCCAGCATTTT. Amino acid sequence: CASSMLSRDQPQHF.

This chain joins TRBV4-3 and TRBJ2-1; 7 nucleotides line up with TRBD1. The germline gives CDR1 LGHNA, CDR2 YSLEER. The V segment lost 1 base and the J segment 8 bases; nucleotides outside the gene matches: 5. The CDR3 sequence is 14 residues long. Here the CDR3 reads CASSQADRVHEQFF. CDR3 bases: TGCGCCAGCAGCCAAGCTGACAGGGTCCATGAGCAGTTCTTC.

The chain uses TRBV5-1 and TRBJ2-7; 7 positions agree with TRBD2. V dropped 4 bases and J dropped 1; count of bases not matched to a gene: 14. CDR1 is SGHRS and CDR2 is YFSETQ in the germline V gene. The CDR3 contains 17 residues. The CDR3 DNA reads as TGCGCCAGCAGCGTGTTGGGCGGGACTACCATTTCCTACGAGCAGTACTTC. Translated: CASSVLGGTTISYEQYF.

There are a few counts of this clone. The V gene is TRBV27, the J gene TRBJ2-7; weak D call: TRBD2 (6 bases). Germline V gene lookup returns CDR1 MNHEY and CDR2 SMNVEV (reference sequence). This CDR3 is built from 14 residues. Trimming cost V 5 bases and J 4 bases, with 15 bases left between them. The CDR3 DNA follows: TGTGCCAGCAGTCACCCCAGCGGGTTATACGAGCAGTACTTC. This gives the protein CASSHPSGLYEQYF.

V gene TRBV7-2 combines with J gene TRBJ2-7; D unresolved. Germline assignment: CDR1 SGHTA and CDR2 FQGNSA. Trimming pared 4 bases from V and 7 bases from J, leaving 14 bases between. This CDR3 has 13 residues. CDR3 sequence reads: CASSSPTGREQYF. Here the CDR3 DNA reads TGTGCCAGCAGCTCCCCTACGGGTCGAGAGCAGTACTTC.

The chain uses TRBV10-2 and TRBJ2-1; D is undetermined. The CDR3 totals 12 residues. The V gene's germline CDR1 is WSHSY and CDR2 SAAADI. V gave up 3 bases and J gave up 5 bases, with 5 bases separating them. The CDR3 sequence is CASSDPNNEQFF. The CDR3 DNA sequence: TGCGCCAGCAGTGACCCTAACAATGAGCAGTTCTTC.

This clone was seen only a few times. Here the CDR3 reads CASSLTSGGLQGTGELFF. CDR3 nucleotide sequence: TGTGCCAGCAGCTTGACTAGCGGGGGACTTCAGGGCACCGGGGAGCTGTTTTTT. The J gene is TRBJ2-2, the V gene TRBV7-9; 12 bases map to TRBD2. V was clipped by 3 bases and J by 4 bases; unmatched bases: 9. The CDR3 extends over 18 amino acids. CDR1 is SEHNR and CDR2 is FQNEAQ in the germline V gene (reference sequence).

The CDR3 spells CASRRGQENEKLFF. The CDR3 DNA sequence: TGTGCCAGCAGGAGGGGACAGGAGAATGAAAAACTGTTTTTT. V and J are TRBV28 and TRBJ1-4; 8 nucleotides line up with TRBD1. J gave up 5 bases and V 6 bases, and 5 bases lay outside the gene matches. Per germline, CDR1 MDHEN and CDR2 SYDVKM. The CDR3 is 14 amino acids.

Only one count was recorded for this clone. J is TRBJ1-1 and V is TRBV7-9; TRBD1 matches at 8 bases. The V gene end was trimmed by 1 base and the J gene end by 4 bases; junction bases not matched to a gene: 5. The CDR3 consists of 15 residues. CDR1 is SEHNR, CDR2 FQNEAQ, per germline (reference sequence). The CDR3 nucleotides read TGTGCCAGCAGCTTAGAGGGACAGGTCGGCACTGAAGCTTTCTTT. It encodes CASSLEGQVGTEAFF.

J is TRBJ2-7 and V is TRBV5-5; a weak D match, TRBD2 (6 bases). The length of the CDR3 is 15 residues. V was pared by 1 base and J by 3 bases, with 14 bases between. Germline values: CDR1 SGHKS, CDR2 YYEKEE (reference sequence). CDR3: CASSLMEGHYYEQYF. CDR3 nucleotide sequence: TGTGCCAGCAGCTTGATGGAGGGCCACTACTACGAGCAGTACTTC.

The chain has TRBV2 and TRBJ1-1; 9 bases map to TRBD1. CDR3 size: 14 residues. V shed 5 bases and J 1 base; nucleotides not matched to a gene: 2. Germline V gives CDR1 SNHLY, CDR2 FYNNEI. The CDR3, as DNA: TGTGCCAGCAGTAGGACAGGGGCGAACACTGAAGCTTTCTTT. The encoded protein is CASSRTGANTEAFF.

This chain connects TRBV2 to TRBJ1-2; TRBD1 matches at 7 bases. Trimming took 2 bases from V and 7 from J; bases not matched to a gene: 19. Per germline, CDR1 SNHLY and CDR2 FYNNEI. The CDR3 has 18 amino acids. The CDR3 coding sequence is TGTGCCAGCAGTGAAAGGTTTAGAAGTGACAGGGAAGGATCTGGCTACACCTTC. This translates into CASSERFRSDREGSGYTF.

The rearrangement links TRBV4-1 to TRBJ1-1; D gene uncertain. Germline values: CDR1 MGHRA, CDR2 YSYEKL. The CDR3 extends over 14 amino acids. V was clipped by 0 bases and J by 4 bases, with 9 bases between them. The CDR3 protein is CASSQDGSGTEAFF. The CDR3 nucleotides are TGCGCCAGCAGCCAAGATGGGTCAGGCACTGAAGCTTTCTTT.

The CDR3 DNA is TGTGCCAGCAGCTTCGGGACTAGCGGTAGCACAGATACGCAGTATTTT. It codes for CASSFGTSGSTDTQYF. This rearrangement joins TRBV7-2 to TRBJ2-3, with TRBD2 matching over 11 bases. Unmatched junction bases numbered 2, after V lost 3 bases and J lost 0 bases. CDR3 length: 16 residues. The germline V gene encodes CDR1 SGHTA and CDR2 FQGNSA.

The rearrangement links TRBV7-3 to TRBJ2-1; D perhaps matches TRBD1 (5 bases). V was cut by 2 bases and J by 7 bases, with 12 bases left in between. The CDR3 runs 14 residues. Germline lookup yields CDR1 SGHTA and CDR2 FQGTGA. CDR3 sequence: CASSLVDTPNEQFF. DNA of the CDR3: TGTGCCAGCAGCTTAGTGGACACGCCGAATGAGCAGTTCTTC.

V gene TRBV2 combines with J gene TRBJ2-7; TRBD1 matches 7 bases. The CDR3 consists of 13 residues. The germline gives CDR1 SNHLY, CDR2 FYNNEI. Trimming at V came to 4 bases and at J to 5 bases, leaving 5 bases not matched to a gene. DNA for the CDR3: TGTGCCAGCAGTGGGTACAGGGGTCACGAGCAGTACTTC. Its translation is CASSGYRGHEQYF.

The rearrangement joins TRBV25-1 to TRBJ2-5, with 7 bases lining up with TRBD1. The CDR3 loop spans 14 amino acids. Unmatched junction bases numbered 2, after V lost 2 bases and J lost 2 bases. Germline CDR1 reads MGHDK; CDR2 reads SYGVNS. As DNA, the CDR3 is TGTGCCAGCAGTGAAGGACAGGAGCAAGAGACCCAGTACTTC. This gives the protein CASSEGQEQETQYF.

The gene calls are TRBV28 and TRBJ1-2, with 7 bases matching TRBD1. CDR3 length: 14 residues. Germline V CDR1 and CDR2: MDHEN, SYDVKM. V was clipped by 2 bases and J by 3 bases; unmatched bases: 3. The CDR3 region has the DNA TGTGCCAGCAGTTTAGAGGGGGCTTACTATGGCTACACCTTC. This translates into CASSLEGAYYGYTF.

The rearrangement links TRBV30 to TRBJ2-3; 13 nucleotides align to TRBD2. The CDR3 totals 17 residues. V shed 2 bases and J 2 bases; nucleotides not matched to a gene: 7. CDR1 and CDR2 (germline): GTSNPN, SVGIG (reference sequence). The CDR3 nucleotides are TGTGCCTGGAGTTCACCCGGGACTAGCGGGGCCACAGATACGCAGTATTTT. This sequence encodes CAWSSPGTSGATDTQYF. The variable domain in full, completed from reference TRBV30 and TRBJ2-3, reads SQTIHQWPATLVQPVGSPLSLECTVEGTSNPNLYWYRQAAGRGLQLLFYSVGIGQISSEVPQNLSASRPQDRQFILSSKKLLLSDSGFYLCAWSSPGTSGATDTQYFGPGTRLTVL.

This clone was seen only a few times. The chain has TRBV27 and TRBJ2-7, with 11 bases lining up with TRBD2. Germline-derived CDR1 and CDR2 are MNHEY and SMNVEV (reference sequence). The CDR3 runs to 15 residues. Unmatched junction bases numbered 5, after V lost 6 bases and J lost 1 base. CDR3 nucleotide sequence: TGTGCCAGCAGACTTGGGACTAGCGGTTCCTACGAGCAGTACTTC. Translation gives CASRLGTSGSYEQYF.

The V and J genes are TRBV6-5 and TRBJ1-2; 9 nucleotides line up with TRBD1. Germline-derived CDR1 and CDR2 are MNHEY and SVGAGI. The CDR3 extends over 15 amino acids. V gave up 4 bases and J gave up 2 bases; unmatched junction bases: 5. The CDR3 DNA sequence: TGTGCCAGCAGTTCACCGGGACAGGGCAACTATGGCTACACCTTC. It specifies CASSSPGQGNYGYTF.

This clone was detected only once. The rearrangement uses TRBV7-2 and TRBJ2-1; 8 bases are a match to TRBD2. Germline CDR1 reads SGHTA; CDR2 reads FQGNSA. The V and J ends lost 3 bases and 7 bases, in that order; junction bases with no gene match: 2. This CDR3 has 13 amino acids. CDR3 loop: CASSFLAGNEQFF. CDR3 DNA: TGTGCCAGCAGCTTTCTAGCGGGTAATGAGCAGTTCTTC.

The CDR3 here is CASSRDTNSGNTIYF. The CDR3 bases are TGTGCCAGCAGCCGAGACACCAACTCTGGAAACACCATATATTTT. V is TRBV5-4 and J is TRBJ1-3; no clear D. Germline lookup yields CDR1 SGHNT and CDR2 YYREEE (reference sequence). V shed 4 bases and J shed 0 bases, with 11 bases lying between them. CDR3 length equals 15 residues.